These 6 T cell receptor beta chains originate from one sample sequenced in a study of identical twins (dated by TCRdb to 2015 to 2016). Library prep was done by 5' RACE. TCRdb shows the sequencer as Illumina HiSeq 2000. In-frame beta chains were kept once TCRdb had trimmed the public reads at Q25 with fastp and called clones with MiXCR. Rows with one shared CDR3 protein collapse into an entry with the most common genes and DNA. Recorded for this sample are fewer than 500,000 distinct CDR3 sequences; more than 13% of them occurred a single time. The top ten clonotypes cover 0.8% to 1% of the sample. The same specimen was also included in a second study, on yellow fever vaccine responses in identical twins.

The sample consisted of CD4+ T cells sorted from blood. These receptors originate from a woman aged 18-29 years in good health.

The chain employs TRBV7-2 and TRBJ1-6, with 9 bases that match TRBD1. After removal of 6 bases from V and 8 bases from J, the junction contained 8 bases not matched to a gene. CDR3 length: 15 residues. CDR1 and CDR2 from the germline V gene are SGHTA and FQGNSA. CDR3 DNA sequence: TGTGCCAGCAGGAGGGACAGGGTTGAGGATTCACCCCTCCACTTT. Translation gives CASRRDRVEDSPLHF.

V and J are TRBV5-6 and TRBJ1-6, with a tentative D call TRBD1 (5 bases). V was clipped by 1 base and J by 7 bases, with 12 bases between them. CDR1 SGHDT and CDR2 YYEEEE come from the germline V gene. CDR3 length: 15 amino acids. The CDR3 coding sequence is TGTGCCAGCAGCTTGATAGCCCGGGGCAATTCACCCCTCCACTTT. Protein sequence: CASSLIARGNSPLHF.

The table lists this clonotype with a few counts. The chain recombines TRBV7-9 with TRBJ2-1; D call uncertain. The CDR3 contains 15 residues. CDR1 SEHNR and CDR2 FQNEAQ come from the germline V gene (reference sequence). The V end lost 1 base, the J end lost 0 bases, and 7 bases lay between the germline ends. CDR3: CASSLEAFSYNEQFF. In nucleotides, the CDR3 is TGTGCCAGCAGCTTAGAGGCGTTCTCCTACAATGAGCAGTTCTTC.

There are a few counts of this clonotype. CDR3 region: CATSDVDKYNEQFF. The CDR3 coding sequence is TGTGCCACCAGTGATGTAGACAAGTACAATGAGCAGTTCTTC. The chain links TRBV24-1 to TRBJ2-1, with D unresolved. CDR3 length equals 14 residues. Germline lookup yields CDR1 KGHDR and CDR2 SFDVKD. V was trimmed by 3 bases and J by 4 bases, leaving 9 bases between them.

This clonotype was picked up a small number of times. The chain uses TRBV28 and TRBJ2-1; D perhaps matches TRBD2 (6 bases). The CDR3 totals 14 residues. CDR1 and CDR2 (germline): MDHEN, SYDVKM. V was pared by 9 bases and J by 1 base, with 13 bases between. The CDR3 is CASHLAGSYNEQFF. The CDR3 nucleotides are TGTGCCAGTCATTTGGCGGGGTCCTACAATGAGCAGTTCTTC.

The chain employs TRBV7-9 and TRBJ1-2, with no clear D. Germline V gene data show CDR1 as SEHNR and CDR2 as FQNEAQ (reference sequence). The V gene lost 2 bases and the J gene lost 6 bases, with 10 bases spanning the gap. The CDR3 covers 13 residues. The CDR3 coding sequence is TGTGCCAGCAGCTTAAGGTTTGGGGATGGCTACACCTTC. This codes for CASSLRFGDGYTF.